Listed below are T cell receptor beta chains from one sample, sequenced in a study of blood T cell repertoires in COVID-19. The data were produced by immunoSEQ multiplex PCR, yet TCRdb's version contains in-frame clones alone and is incomplete. The data hold about 190,000 clones, with approximately 79% observed a single time. Sequencing was performed on peripheral blood. Receptors originate from a man aged 45-65 years who had recovered from COVID-19. CDR3s include the opening cysteine and the closing phenylalanine or tryptophan. A D gene is named only where the DNA matches it firmly. Not every row has a clone size; where given, it reads once, few, many or a size class.

length	V	D	J	size	DNA	CDR3
11	TRBV25-1	TRBD1	TRBJ1-2	once	TGTGCCAGCGGACAGGGGTATGGCTACACCTTC	CASGQGYGYTF
17	TRBV6-2/TRBV6-3	TRBD1	TRBJ2-5	.	TGTGCCAGCAGTTACCTTGTGCATCCGGGACAGCAAGAGACCCAGTACTTC	CASSYLVHPGQQETQYF
16	TRBV12-5	TRBD1	TRBJ1-1	once	TGTGCTAGTGGTCCGGGACAGGGGGCGGGTGGTACTGAAGCTTTCTTT	CASGPGQGAGGTEAFF
14	TRBV9	TRBD2	TRBJ2-1	.	TGTGCCAGCAGCGTAGCACTAGCGGGAGGGCCGTGGTTCTTC	CASSVALAGGPWFF
15	TRBV9	TRBD1	TRBJ2-7	.	TGTGCCAGCAGCGTAGAGGACAGGGGGTTTTACGAGCAGTACTTC	CASSVEDRGFYEQYF
15	TRBV28	.	TRBJ1-6	.	TGTGCCAGCAGTTTTGGGGGGACGGTCAATTCACCCCTCCACTTT	CASSFGGTVNSPLHF
16	TRBV28	TRBD2	TRBJ2-3	.	TGTGCCAGCAGTTCTCGGACTAGCGGGACTACAGATACGCAGTATTTT	CASSSRTSGTTDTQYF
15	TRBV19	.	TRBJ1-1	.	TGTGCCAGTAGTATAGATCCGGACGGGATCGCTGAAGCTTTCTTT	CASSIDPDGIAEAFF
16	TRBV9	TRBD2	TRBJ2-3	.	TGTGCCAGCAGCGTAGGAACGGGAGGGCCTGGTAAGACGCAGTATTTT	CASSVGTGGPGKTQYF
16	TRBV9	.	TRBJ2-2	once	TGTGCCAGCAGCGTAGCAATACAGCCGAACACCGGGGAGCTGTTTTTT	CASSVAIQPNTGELFF
18	TRBV6-2/TRBV6-3	.	TRBJ2-6	.	TGTGCCAGCAGTTACCAACTAGCTGACCTCTCTGGGGCCAACGTCCTGACTTTC	CASSYQLADLSGANVLTF
13	TRBV10-1	TRBD2	TRBJ2-7	.	TGCGCCAGGACTAGCGGGAGACCCTACGAGCAGTACTTC	CARTSGRPYEQYF
13	TRBV28	TRBD2	TRBJ2-1	.	TGTGCCAGCAGTTTAGGGGCTAGCGGGAGTCTATTCTTC	CASSLGASGSLFF
14	TRBV27	TRBD1	TRBJ1-1	.	TGTGCCAGCAGTGGGGGACAGGGTCACACTGAAGCTTTCTTT	CASSGGQGHTEAFF
16	TRBV18	TRBD1	TRBJ1-2	.	TGTGCCAGCTCACCTAGATCCAGGGGGGCGCGTAATGGCTACACCTTC	CASSPRSRGARNGYTF
16	TRBV27	TRBD1	TRBJ1-2	once	TGTGCCAGCAGCAAGGGGGGACAGGGCTTTGGCTATGGCTACACCTTC	CASSKGGQGFGYGYTF
11	TRBV20-1	.	TRBJ2-7	.	TGCAGTGCTAGCCGGGGAGATGAGCAGTACTTC	CSASRGDEQYF
17	TRBV28	.	TRBJ1-5	.	TGTGCCAGCAGTCGTCCGCCTCAGGGGATTAGCAATCAGCCCCAGCATTTT	CASSRPPQGISNQPQHF
13	TRBV12-3/TRBV12-4	TRBD1	TRBJ1-6	.	TGTGCCAGCAGCCGGGACAGGGTTTCACCCCTCCACTTT	CASSRDRVSPLHF
14	TRBV24-1	TRBD2	TRBJ2-3	.	TGTGCCACCCGGGGATGGCGGGAGATATCTCCGCAGTATTTT	CATRGWREISPQYF
15	TRBV28	.	TRBJ2-2	.	TGTGCCAGCCACCGCCCGACAGGCAACACCGGGGAGCTGTTTTTT	CASHRPTGNTGELFF
14	TRBV5-1	TRBD1	TRBJ1-2	.	TGCGCCAGCAGCTTGGAGGGACAGGGGTTTGGCTACACCTTC	CASSLEGQGFGYTF
12	TRBV24-1	.	TRBJ2-1	.	TGTGCCACCAGTGATCCCTATTCTGAGCAGTTCTTC	CATSDPYSEQFF
15	TRBV7-2	TRBD1	TRBJ2-1	.	TGTGCCAGCAGCCATGACAGGGGCAGCTACAATGAGCAGTTCTTC	CASSHDRGSYNEQFF
15	TRBV10-3	TRBD1	TRBJ1-2	.	TGTGCCATCAGTGAGTCCAGGGGGGTGAACGATGGCTACACCTTC	CAISESRGVNDGYTF
13	TRBV30	.	TRBJ2-2	.	TGTGCCTGGAGTGCCGAGGTGGCCGGGGAGCTGTTTTTT	CAWSAEVAGELFF
16	TRBV7-9	TRBD1	TRBJ1-4	.	TGTGCCAGCAGCTCGGGACAGGGGATAACTAATGAAAAACTGTTTTTT	CASSSGQGITNEKLFF
16	TRBV30	TRBD2	TRBJ2-1	.	TGTGCCTGGACCATATCCGGGACTAGCGGGAGAGATGAGCAGTTCTTC	CAWTISGTSGRDEQFF
13	TRBV7-3	.	TRBJ2-3	few	TGTGCCAGCAGCTCTCAACCAGAAGATACGCAGTATTTT	CASSSQPEDTQYF
13	TRBV27	.	TRBJ2-7	.	TGTGCCAGCAGTCCAGGGGATGCCTACGAGCAGTACTTC	CASSPGDAYEQYF
15	TRBV28	.	TRBJ1-5	.	TGTGCCAGCAGTCCTCAGGGTAGAGGCAATCAGCCCCAGCATTTT	CASSPQGRGNQPQHF
15	TRBV19	TRBD2	TRBJ2-7	.	TGTGCCAGTAGTATAGCGGGAGGGCCGGGATACGAGCAGTACTTC	CASSIAGGPGYEQYF
15	TRBV7-6	.	TRBJ2-1	.	TGTGCCAGCAGCTTACGAGACAGGAAGAACAATGAGCAGTTCTTC	CASSLRDRKNNEQFF
12	TRBV7-9	TRBD1	TRBJ2-7	.	TGTGCCACGGGACAGGGGTCCCACGAGCAGTACTTC	CATGQGSHEQYF
14	TRBV18	.	TRBJ2-7	once	TGTGCCAGCTCATCAGATCGGGGTAGCTACGAGCAGTACTTC	CASSSDRGSYEQYF
13	TRBV12-5	.	TRBJ2-5	.	TGTGCTAGTGGCCTAAACGGGTTAGAGACCCAGTACTTC	CASGLNGLETQYF
14	TRBV9	.	TRBJ1-3	.	TGTGCCAGCAGCGCCGGGAGGACTTGGGACACCATATATTTT	CASSAGRTWDTIYF
14	TRBV27	.	TRBJ1-1	.	TGTGCCAGCAGGGTTTCACAGATGAACACTGAAGCTTTCTTT	CASRVSQMNTEAFF